This passage covers 16 T cell receptor beta chains from one sample sequenced in a study of blood T cell repertoires in COVID-19 (dated by TCRdb to between 2020 and 2021). The library was prepared using the immunoSEQ multiplex PCR assay. In its TCRdb copy, this immuneACCESS table keeps in-frame sequences only and misses some clones. Where compared with another copy, unresolved V genes explain less than half of these, and the others have no known cause. The sample table records roughly 120,000 clones; 85% of these occur just once. 10% to 15% of the sample rests with the top ten. The specimen was peripheral blood. These receptors all come from a human donor in a cohort sampled during active COVID-19.

The chain employs TRBV6-5 and TRBJ1-3; weak D call: TRBD1 (6 bases). This CDR3 has 15 amino acids. The V end was cut by 7 bases, the J end by 5 bases, with 18 bases between. Germline assignment: CDR1 MNHEY and CDR2 SVGAGI. CDR3 nucleotide sequence: TGTGCCAGCAAACAAAGACAGGATACCCGAAACACCATATATTTT. Encoded protein: CASKQRQDTRNTIYF.

CDR3 coding DNA: TGTGCCAGCAGTTTGGGACAGGGGATATTACAATACGAGCAGTACTTC. The encoded protein is CASSLGQGILQYEQYF. The V gene is TRBV28, the J gene TRBJ2-7; 10 bases agree with TRBD1. Trimming took 3 bases from V and 4 from J; bases not matched to a gene: 9. Per germline, CDR1 MDHEN and CDR2 SYDVKM. CDR3 size: 16 residues. The full variable domain, its missing parts supplied by reference TRBV28 and TRBJ2-7, is DVKVTQSSRYLVKRTGEKVFLECVQDMDHENMFWYRQDPGLGLRLIYFSYDVKMKEKGDIPEGYSVSREKKERFSLILESASTNQTSMYLCASSLGQGILQYEQYFGPGTRLTVT.

V usage is TRBV28 and J usage is TRBJ1-5; no reliable D call. This CDR3 region has 15 residues. The germline CDR1 and CDR2 sequences are MDHEN and SYDVKM. Trimming cost V 1 base and J 6 bases, with 13 bases left between them. The CDR3 loop is CASSLSGFDGQPQHF. CDR3 DNA: TGTGCCAGCAGTTTATCGGGGTTTGACGGTCAGCCCCAGCATTTT.

The chain uses TRBV6-5 and TRBJ2-7; 7 positions agree with TRBD1. The CDR3 sequence is 14 residues long. The junction had 4 bases not matched to a gene; V was cut back by 2 bases and J by 3 bases. Germline values: CDR1 MNHEY, CDR2 SVGAGI. The CDR3 bases are TGTGCCAGCAGTTACGCTGGGGACAGCTACGAGCAGTACTTC. Translation: CASSYAGDSYEQYF.

V and J are TRBV21-1 and TRBJ2-7; the table assigns TRBD2, which was not confirmed against the DNA. TRBV21-1 is given as a pseudogene. The CDR3 has 17 residues. CDR3 sequence reads: CASSKEGTSGGVHEQYF. In nucleotides, the CDR3 is TGTGCCAGCAGCAAAGAAGGGACTAGCGGGGGGGTTCACGAGCAGTACTTC.

V usage is TRBV6-6 and J usage is TRBJ2-7, with D possibly being TRBD1 (5 bases). V was shortened by 4 bases and J by 3 bases, with 16 bases between the two germline ends. The CDR3 length is 15 residues. CDR1 and CDR2 (germline): MNHNY, SVGAGI (reference sequence). The CDR3 sequence: CASSSKGSGDYEQYF. CDR3 coding DNA: TGTGCCAGCAGTTCCAAGGGGTCGGGTGACTACGAGCAGTACTTC.

The gene calls are TRBV19 and TRBJ2-3; 7 bases fit TRBD1. The V and J ends lost 4 bases and 1 base, in that order; junction bases with no gene match: 8. Per germline, CDR1 LNHDA and CDR2 SQIVND (reference sequence). This CDR3 contains 16 residues. This CDR3 is CASSRAKGGGTDTQYF. As DNA, the CDR3 is TGTGCCAGTAGTAGGGCTAAAGGGGGCGGCACAGATACGCAGTATTTT.

The chain recombines TRBV7-9 with TRBJ1-2; D unclear. This CDR3 comprises 15 residues. Germline values: CDR1 SEHNR, CDR2 FQNEAQ (reference sequence). V was trimmed by 1 base and J by 4 bases, leaving 13 bases between them. In DNA form, the CDR3 reads TGTGCCAGCAGCTTAGTCCCCCTCCGGTTCTATGGCTACACCTTC. Protein: CASSLVPLRFYGYTF.

This clone was picked up one time. This chain joins TRBV30 and TRBJ2-3; D uncertain. Germline CDR1 GTSNPN, CDR2 SVGIG (reference sequence). V shed 2 bases and J shed 6 bases, with 9 bases lying between them. The CDR3 spans 12 residues. The CDR3 loop is CAWSQASDTQYF. The CDR3 DNA is TGTGCCTGGAGTCAAGCGTCGGATACGCAGTATTTT.

The V gene is TRBV6-5, the J gene TRBJ2-7, with D possibly matching TRBD2 (5 bases). V dropped 7 bases and J dropped 0 bases, with 10 bases sitting between them. The CDR3 runs 13 residues. CDR1 is MNHEY, CDR2 SVGAGI, per germline. DNA of the CDR3: TGTGCCAGCAAGAGGGCGAGCTCCTACGAGCAGTACTTC. Its protein is CASKRASSYEQYF.

The chain couples TRBV6-5 to TRBJ1-2; 7 nucleotides align to TRBD1. The CDR3 covers 15 residues. Trimming at V came to 5 bases and at J to 1 base, leaving 7 bases not matched to a gene. Looked up from germline, CDR1 is MNHEY and CDR2 is SVGAGI. The CDR3 is CASSPGTAINYGYTF. CDR3 bases: TGTGCCAGCAGTCCCGGGACAGCTATTAACTATGGCTACACCTTC.

This clone appeared a few times. The rearrangement joins TRBV4-2 to TRBJ1-3; D gene uncertain. The V end lost 4 bases, the J end lost 3 bases, and 10 bases lay between the germline ends. The germline CDR1 and CDR2 sequences are LGHNA and YNFKEQ. This CDR3 is built from 14 residues. The DNA for the CDR3 is TGTGCCAGCAGCCCTAGTAGCTTTGGAAACACCATATATTTT. Protein: CASSPSSFGNTIYF.

The count of this clone is one. The chain has TRBV5-4 and TRBJ1-1; the D is unclear. Trimming removed 4 bases from V and 1 base from J, with 14 bases in between. The CDR3 is made up of 15 amino acids. The germline gives CDR1 SGHNT, CDR2 YYREEE (reference sequence). The CDR3 sequence: CASSPRTLRNTEAFF. DNA of the CDR3: TGTGCCAGCAGCCCACGGACTTTGCGGAACACTGAAGCTTTCTTT.

J is TRBJ2-3 and V is TRBV5-1, with 9 bases fitting TRBD1. The CDR3 has 14 amino acids. CDR1 and CDR2 (germline): SGHRS, YFSETQ. The J segment lost 5 bases and the V segment lost 6 bases, leaving 7 bases of the junction unmatched. The CDR3 region has the DNA TGCGCCAGCACCGAGACAGGGGGAGGAGATACGCAGTATTTT. Translated, it gives CASTETGGGDTQYF.

This clone occurred a few times. CDR3 in DNA: TGCAGCGTGGGGACTGGGGACACTGAAGCTTTCTTT. Translating gives CSVGTGDTEAFF. This rearrangement joins TRBV29-1 to TRBJ1-1; possible D gene TRBD1, 5 bases. CDR1 and CDR2 from the germline V gene are SQVTM and ANQGSEA. This CDR3 has 12 amino acids. V was shortened by 6 bases and J by 3 bases, with 11 bases between the two germline ends. The full variable domain, in which reference TRBV29-1 and TRBJ1-1 provide the parts outside the CDR3, is SAVISQKPSRDICQRGTSLTIQCQVDSQVTMMFWYRQQPGQSLTLIATANQGSEATYESGFVIDKFPISRPNLTFSTLTVSNMSPEDSSIYLCSVGTGDTEAFFGQGTRLTVV.

V gene TRBV2 combines with J gene TRBJ2-1, with D possibly being TRBD1 (6 bases). CDR3 length equals 15 residues. Germline V gene sequence: CDR1 SNHLY, CDR2 FYNNEI. V was cut by 2 bases and J by 2 bases, with 10 bases left in between. The CDR3 reads CASSETAGAYNEQFF. DNA of the CDR3: TGTGCCAGCAGTGAAACGGCAGGGGCCTACAATGAGCAGTTCTTC.